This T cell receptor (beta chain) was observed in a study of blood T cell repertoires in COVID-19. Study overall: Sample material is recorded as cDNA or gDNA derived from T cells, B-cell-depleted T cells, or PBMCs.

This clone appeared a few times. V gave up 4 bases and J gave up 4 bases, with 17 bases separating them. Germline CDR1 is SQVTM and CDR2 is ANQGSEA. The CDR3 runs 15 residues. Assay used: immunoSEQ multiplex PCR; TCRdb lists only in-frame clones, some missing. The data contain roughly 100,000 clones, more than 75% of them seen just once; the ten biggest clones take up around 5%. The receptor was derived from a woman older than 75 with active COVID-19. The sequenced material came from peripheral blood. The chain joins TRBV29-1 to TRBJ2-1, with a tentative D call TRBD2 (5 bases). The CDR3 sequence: CSVAHGLSYYNEQFF. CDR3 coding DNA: TGCAGCGTTGCACACGGACTCTCATATTACAATGAGCAGTTCTTC.